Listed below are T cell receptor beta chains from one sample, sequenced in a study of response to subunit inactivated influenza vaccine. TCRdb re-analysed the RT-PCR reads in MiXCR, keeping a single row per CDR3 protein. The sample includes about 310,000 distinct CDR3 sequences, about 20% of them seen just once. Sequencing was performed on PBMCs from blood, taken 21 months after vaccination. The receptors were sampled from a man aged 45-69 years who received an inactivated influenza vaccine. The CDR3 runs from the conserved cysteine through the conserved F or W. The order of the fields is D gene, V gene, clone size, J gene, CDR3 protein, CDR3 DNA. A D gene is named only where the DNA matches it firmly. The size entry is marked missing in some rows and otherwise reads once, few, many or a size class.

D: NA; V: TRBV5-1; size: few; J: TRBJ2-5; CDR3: CASSNGRTQETQYF; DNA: TGCGCCAGCAGCAACGGACGGACCCAAGAGACCCAGTACTTC
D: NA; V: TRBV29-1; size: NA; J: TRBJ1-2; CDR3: CSVEGGLGYTF; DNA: TGCAGCGTTGAAGGGGGTTTAGGCTACACCTTC
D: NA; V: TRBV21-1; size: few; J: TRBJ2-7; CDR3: CASSTGRRYEQYF; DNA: TGTGCCAGCAGCACCGGCCGCCGCTACGAGCAGTACTTC
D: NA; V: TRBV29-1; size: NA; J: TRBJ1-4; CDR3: CSVERAPEGQLFF; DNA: TGCAGCGTTGAAAGGGCCCCCGAAGGGCAACTGTTTTTT
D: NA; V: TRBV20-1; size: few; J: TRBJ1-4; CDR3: CSARGTGFEKLFF; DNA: TGCAGTGCTAGGGGAACAGGGTTTGAAAAACTGTTTTTT
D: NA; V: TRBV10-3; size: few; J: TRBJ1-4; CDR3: CAISDGRGEKLFF; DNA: TGTGCCATCAGTGACGGCCGGGGGGAAAAACTGTTTTTT
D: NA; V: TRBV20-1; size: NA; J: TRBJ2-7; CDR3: CSARVLFYEQYF; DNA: TGCAGTGCTAGGGTTCTTTTTTACGAGCAGTACTTC
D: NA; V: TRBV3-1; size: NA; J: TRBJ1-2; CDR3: CASSQGGMNYGYTF; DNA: TGTGCCAGCAGCCAAGGGGGGATGAACTATGGCTACACCTTC
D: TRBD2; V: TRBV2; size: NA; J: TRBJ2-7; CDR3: CASSAKRGGGSYEQYF; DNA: TGTGCCAGCAGTGCTAAGCGTGGCGGGGGCTCCTACGAGCAGTACTTC
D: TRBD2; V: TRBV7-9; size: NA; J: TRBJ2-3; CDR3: CASSPREAGAHTQYF; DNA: TGTGCCAGCAGCCCCCGCGAAGCGGGGGCCCATACGCAGTATTTT
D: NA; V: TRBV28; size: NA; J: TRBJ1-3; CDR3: CASSSTSISGNTIYF; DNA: TGTGCCAGCAGTTCTACCAGCATCTCTGGAAACACCATATATTTT
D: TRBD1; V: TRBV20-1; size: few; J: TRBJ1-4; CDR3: CSAREGGWEKLFF; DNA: TGCAGTGCTAGGGAAGGGGGCTGGGAAAAACTGTTTTTT
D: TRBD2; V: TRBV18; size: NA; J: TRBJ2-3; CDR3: CASSPPGLASNGHTQYF; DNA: TGTGCCAGCTCACCCCCGGGACTAGCGTCAAACGGGCATACGCAGTATTTT
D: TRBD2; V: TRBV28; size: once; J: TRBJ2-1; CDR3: CASSLLAGGPSSYNEQFF; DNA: TGTGCCAGCAGTTTACTGGCGGGAGGCCCGAGCTCCTACAATGAGCAGTTCTTC
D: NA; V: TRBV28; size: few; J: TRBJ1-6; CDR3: CASSPTVSSYNSPLHF; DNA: TGTGCCAGCAGTCCTACTGTGAGCTCCTATAATTCACCCCTCCACTTT
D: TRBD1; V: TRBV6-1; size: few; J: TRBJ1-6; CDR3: CASSDHQQGRSSPLHF; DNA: TGTGCCAGCAGTGATCACCAACAGGGGCGATCTTCACCCCTCCACTTT
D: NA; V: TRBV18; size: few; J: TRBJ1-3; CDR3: CASSPPDPARGGNTIYF; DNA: TGTGCCAGCTCACCACCGGACCCTGCCCGAGGGGGAAACACCATATATTTT
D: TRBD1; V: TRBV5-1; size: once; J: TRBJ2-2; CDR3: CASSLRTGGNTGELFF; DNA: TGCGCCAGCAGCTTGAGGACAGGGGGAAACACCGGGGAGCTGTTTTTT
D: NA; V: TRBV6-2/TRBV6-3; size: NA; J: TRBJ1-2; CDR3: CASSPTPVNYGYTF; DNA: TGTGCCAGCAGTCCTACCCCCGTGAACTATGGCTACACCTTC
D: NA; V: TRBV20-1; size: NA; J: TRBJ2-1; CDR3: CSASRGMYNEQFF; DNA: TGCAGTGCCTCACGGGGGATGTACAATGAGCAGTTCTTC
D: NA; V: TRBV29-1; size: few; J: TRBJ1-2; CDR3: CSVVVGGGYTF; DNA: TGCAGCGTTGTTGTCGGCGGTGGCTACACCTTC
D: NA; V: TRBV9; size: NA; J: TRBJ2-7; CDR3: CASSSHGQAYEQYF; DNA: TGTGCCAGCAGCTCGCATGGTCAGGCCTACGAGCAGTACTTC
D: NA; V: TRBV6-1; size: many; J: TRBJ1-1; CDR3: CASSEAGGAFF; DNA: TGTGCCAGCAGTGAAGCAGGGGGGGCTTTCTTT
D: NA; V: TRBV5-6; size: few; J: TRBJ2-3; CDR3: CASSLGWTDTQYF; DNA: TGTGCCAGCAGCTTGGGGTGGACAGATACGCAGTATTTT
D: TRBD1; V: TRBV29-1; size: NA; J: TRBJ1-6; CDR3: CSVRSGTGYNSPLHF; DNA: TGCAGCGTCAGGAGTGGGACAGGCTATAATTCACCCCTCCACTTT
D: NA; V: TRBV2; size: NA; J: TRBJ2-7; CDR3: CASSEWGHYEQYF; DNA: TGTGCCAGCAGTGAATGGGGGCACTACGAGCAGTACTTC
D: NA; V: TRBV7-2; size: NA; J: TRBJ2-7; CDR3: CASSLDFTEQYF; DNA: TGTGCCAGCAGCTTAGATTTTACGGAGCAGTACTTC
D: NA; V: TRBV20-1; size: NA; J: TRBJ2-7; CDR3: CSARDGGDGSYEQYF; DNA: TGCAGTGCTAGAGATGGGGGCGACGGCTCCTACGAGCAGTACTTC